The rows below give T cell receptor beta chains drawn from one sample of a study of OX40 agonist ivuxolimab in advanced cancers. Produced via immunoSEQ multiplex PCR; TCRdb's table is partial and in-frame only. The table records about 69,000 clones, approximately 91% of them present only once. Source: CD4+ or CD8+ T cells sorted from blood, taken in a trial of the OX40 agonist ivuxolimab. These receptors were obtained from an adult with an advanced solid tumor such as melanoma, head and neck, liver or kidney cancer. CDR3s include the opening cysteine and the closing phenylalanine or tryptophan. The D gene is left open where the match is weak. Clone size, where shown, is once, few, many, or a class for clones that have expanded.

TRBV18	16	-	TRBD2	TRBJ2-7	TGTGCCAGCTCGTCAGGGTCTAGCGGGAGCTCCTACGAGCAGTACTTC	CASSSGSSGSSYEQYF
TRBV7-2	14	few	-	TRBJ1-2	TGTGCCAGCAGCCTTCCGGGACAAAACTATGGCTACACCTTC	CASSLPGQNYGYTF
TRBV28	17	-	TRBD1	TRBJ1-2	TGTGCCAGCAGTCCCGGGGACAGGGTGTCGCGTGGTACTGGCTACACCTTC	CASSPGDRVSRGTGYTF
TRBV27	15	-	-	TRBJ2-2	TGTGCCAGCAGTCCAACTCGCGTGAACACCGGGGAGCTGTTTTTT	CASSPTRVNTGELFF
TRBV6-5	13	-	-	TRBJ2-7	TGTGCCAGCAGCGATTACAGGATACACGAGCAGTACTTC	CASSDYRIHEQYF
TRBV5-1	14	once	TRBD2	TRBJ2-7	TGCGCCAGCAGCTTCGGGGGGAGAGCCTACGAGCAGTACTTC	CASSFGGRAYEQYF
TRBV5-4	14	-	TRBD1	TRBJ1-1	TGTGCCAGCAGCTCAGGGACAGCCTCCACTGAAGCTTTCTTT	CASSSGTASTEAFF
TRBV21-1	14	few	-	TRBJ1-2	TGTGCCAGCAGCACCCAGGGGGCGGAGTATGGCTACACCTTC	CASSTQGAEYGYTF
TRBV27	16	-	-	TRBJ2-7	TGTGCCAGCAGTCTCGAAGCGCGAGCAGTGCCCTACGAGCAGTACTTC	CASSLEARAVPYEQYF
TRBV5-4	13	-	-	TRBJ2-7	TGTGCCAGCAGCTCACTCGGACGGTTCGGGCAGTACTTC	CASSSLGRFGQYF
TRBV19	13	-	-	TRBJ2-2	TGTGCCAGTAGTACGCGAAACACCGGGGAGCTGTTTTTT	CASSTRNTGELFF
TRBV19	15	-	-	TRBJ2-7	TGTGCCAGTAGTACCTACAGGGACCAGGGGAACGAGCAGTACTTC	CASSTYRDQGNEQYF
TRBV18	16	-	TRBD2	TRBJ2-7	TGTGCCAGCTCACCAGGTATTAGCGGGAGTTTCAACGAGCAGTACTTC	CASSPGISGSFNEQYF
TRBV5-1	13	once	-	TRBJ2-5	TGCGCCAGCAGCTTGGGTAGTATCGAGACCCAGTACTTC	CASSLGSIETQYF
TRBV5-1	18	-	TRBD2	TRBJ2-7	TGCGCCAGCAGCATTGCCGGGACTAGCGGGAGTATTTCCTACGAGCAGTACTTC	CASSIAGTSGSISYEQYF
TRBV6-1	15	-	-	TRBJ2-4	TGTGCCAGCAGTGAAGTCCAGGGAGCCAAAAACATTCAGTACTTC	CASSEVQGAKNIQYF
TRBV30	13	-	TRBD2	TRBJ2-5	TGTGCCTGCCGAATAACTAGCGAAGAGACCCAGTACTTC	CACRITSEETQYF
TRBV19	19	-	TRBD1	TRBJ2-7	TGTGCCAGTAGTCCTTTGGGACTTGACGGGACAGGGGTTTGGTACGAGCAGTACTTC	CASSPLGLDGTGVWYEQYF
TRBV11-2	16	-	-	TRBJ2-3	TGTGCCAGCAGCTTAGGGGCCAGGACTCGGGCAGATACGCAGTATTTT	CASSLGARTRADTQYF
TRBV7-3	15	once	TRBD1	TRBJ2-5	TGTGCCAGCAGCCCAGGGACAGGGTTCCAAGAGACCCAGTACTTC	CASSPGTGFQETQYF
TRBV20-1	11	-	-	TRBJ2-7	TGCAGTGCTAGAGCGGTTTACGAGCAGTACTTC	CSARAVYEQYF
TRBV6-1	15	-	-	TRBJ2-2	TGTGCCAGCAGTGAAGTTTTGGGAGGCACCGGGGAGCTGTTTTTT	CASSEVLGGTGELFF
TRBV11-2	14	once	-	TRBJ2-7	TGTGCCAGCAGCCCCCCCCTTTTGGTCCGGGAGCAGTACTTC	CASSPPLLVREQYF
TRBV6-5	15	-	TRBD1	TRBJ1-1	TGTGCCAGCAGTCCTCGGGACAGGGGGGTTGTTGAAGCTTTCTTT	CASSPRDRGVVEAFF
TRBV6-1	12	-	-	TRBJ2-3	TGTGCCAGCAGTAGCAGCACAGATACGCAGTATTTT	CASSSSTDTQYF
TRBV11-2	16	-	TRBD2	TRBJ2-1	TGTGCCAGCAGACGTACTAGCGGAATAACCTACAATGAGCAGTTCTTC	CASRRTSGITYNEQFF
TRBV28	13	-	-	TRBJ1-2	TGTGCCAGCAGCCCGCCCTCTTGGGATGGCTACACCTTC	CASSPPSWDGYTF
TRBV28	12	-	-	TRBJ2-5	TGTGCCACCGGGCTCGGCACGGAGACCCAGTACTTC	CATGLGTETQYF
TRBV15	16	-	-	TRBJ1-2	TGTGCCACCAGCCGTGGTACCTTGTCAGGGAATTACGGCTACACCTTC	CATSRGTLSGNYGYTF
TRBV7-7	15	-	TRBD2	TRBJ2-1	TGTGCTAGCAGCTTGGGACTAGCGACGTACAATGAGCAGTTCTTC	CASSLGLATYNEQFF
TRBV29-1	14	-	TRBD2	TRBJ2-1	TGCAGCAGCGGTGGACTAGCGGCCTACAATGAGCAGTTCTTC	CSSGGLAAYNEQFF
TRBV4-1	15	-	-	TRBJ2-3	TGCGCCAGCAGCCAAGGTGGAAGTAATTTGGATACGCAGTATTTT	CASSQGGSNLDTQYF
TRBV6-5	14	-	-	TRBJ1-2	TGTGCCAGCAGTTACTCCCGGGACAACTATGGCTACACCTTC	CASSYSRDNYGYTF
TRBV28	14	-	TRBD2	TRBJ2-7	TGTGCCAGCGGTAGGACTAGCGGGATTTACGAGCAGTACTTC	CASGRTSGIYEQYF
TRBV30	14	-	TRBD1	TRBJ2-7	TGTGCCTGGAGTAGGACAGGGGGCTTCTACGAGCAGTACTTC	CAWSRTGGFYEQYF
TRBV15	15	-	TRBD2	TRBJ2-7	TGTGCCACCAGCAGAGATCTAACTAGCGGGAGGGCTTTTCTCTTC	CATSRDLTSGRAFLF
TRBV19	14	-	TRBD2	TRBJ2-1	TGTGCCAGTACGGGGACTAGCGGGAGAAATGAGCAGTTCTTC	CASTGTSGRNEQFF
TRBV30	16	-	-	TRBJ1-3	TGTGCCTGGAGGAATGTACGCACCCACTCTGGAAACACCATATATTTT	CAWRNVRTHSGNTIYF
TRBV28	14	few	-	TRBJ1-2	TGTGCCAGCAGTTTAGGGCTTTTAAACTATGGCTACACCTTC	CASSLGLLNYGYTF
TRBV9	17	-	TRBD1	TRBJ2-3	TGTGCCAGCAGCGTAGTTAGTGTTGGACAGGGAGGAGATACGCAGTATTTT	CASSVVSVGQGGDTQYF
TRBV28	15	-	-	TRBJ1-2	TGTGCCAGCAGTTTAGAGCCGGGGGCGAGTTATGGCTACACCTTC	CASSLEPGASYGYTF
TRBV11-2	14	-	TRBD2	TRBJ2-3	TGTGCCAGCAGCGCGACTAGCGTAACAGATACGCAGTATTTT	CASSATSVTDTQYF
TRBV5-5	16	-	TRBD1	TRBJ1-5	TGTGCCAGCAAGGTGGGGACAGGGAACAGCAATCAGCCCCAGCATTTT	CASKVGTGNSNQPQHF